The clone carrying this TCR beta chain came up many times. What it binds is unknown. The TCRbeta library incorporated unique molecular identifiers. TCRdb processed the PCR reads anew with MiXCR; each CDR3 protein has one entry. The sample holds some 830,000 distinct CDR3 sequences, less than 20% seen once. The data belong to a study of T-cell reconstitution after alpha-beta-depleted transplantation in children. Whole-study findings and limits: Recipient T cells and thymic progenitors that survived gave rise to the high TCRbeta diversity observed at day 60 in some patients. The authors attributed T-cell counts and diversity one year after transplant mostly to newly produced T cells. Two months or so post-transplant, alpha-beta T cells reportedly derived from several hundred expanded graft clones.

The germline V gene encodes CDR1 LGHNT and CDR2 FRNRAP. The germline V and J ends were trimmed by 7 bases and 6 bases, with 13 bases remaining between them. CDR3 length: 13 residues. The TCR was taken from a male patient under 18 who had a stem cell transplant for acute lymphoblastic leukemia, so the T cells may come from the graft donor. The chain links TRBV12-5 to TRBJ2-1; D is unclear. The source was PBMCs, mostly from graft donor cells, collected 360 days after TCRalphabeta/CD19-depleted stem cell transplant. CDR3 DNA: TGTGCTAGTGAAATAGGCGCCCCCAATGAGCAGTTCTTC. It specifies CASEIGAPNEQFF.